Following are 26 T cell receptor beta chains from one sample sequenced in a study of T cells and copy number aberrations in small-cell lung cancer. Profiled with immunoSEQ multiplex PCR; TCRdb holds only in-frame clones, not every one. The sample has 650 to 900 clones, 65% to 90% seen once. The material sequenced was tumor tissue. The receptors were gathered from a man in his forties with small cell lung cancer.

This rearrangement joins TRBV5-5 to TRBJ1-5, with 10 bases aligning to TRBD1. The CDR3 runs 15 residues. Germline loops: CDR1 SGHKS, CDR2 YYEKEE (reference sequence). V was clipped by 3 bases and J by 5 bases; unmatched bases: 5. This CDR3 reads CASSSGQGGYQPQHF. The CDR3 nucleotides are TGTGCCAGCAGCTCAGGACAGGGGGGCTATCAGCCCCAGCATTTT.

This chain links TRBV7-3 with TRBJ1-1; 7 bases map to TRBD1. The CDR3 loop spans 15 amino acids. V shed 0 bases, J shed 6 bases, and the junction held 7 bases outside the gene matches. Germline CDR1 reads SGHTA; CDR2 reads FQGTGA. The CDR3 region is CASSLTGGYSPEAFF. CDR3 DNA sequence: TGTGCCAGCAGCTTAACAGGGGGCTATTCCCCTGAAGCTTTCTTT.

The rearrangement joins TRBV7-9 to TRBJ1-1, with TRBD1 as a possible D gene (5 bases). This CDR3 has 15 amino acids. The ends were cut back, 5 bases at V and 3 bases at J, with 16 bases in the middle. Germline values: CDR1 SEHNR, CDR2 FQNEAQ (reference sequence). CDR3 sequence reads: CASSPQVPGHTEAFF. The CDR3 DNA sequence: TGTGCCAGCAGCCCACAGGTCCCGGGCCACACTGAAGCTTTCTTT.

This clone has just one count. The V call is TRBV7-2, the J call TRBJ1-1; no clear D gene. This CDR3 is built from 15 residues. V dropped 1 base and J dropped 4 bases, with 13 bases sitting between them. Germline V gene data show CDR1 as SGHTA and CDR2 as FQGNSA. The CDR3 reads CASSLGGPLGTEAFF. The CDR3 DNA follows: TGTGCCAGCAGCTTAGGAGGGCCCTTAGGCACTGAAGCTTTCTTT.

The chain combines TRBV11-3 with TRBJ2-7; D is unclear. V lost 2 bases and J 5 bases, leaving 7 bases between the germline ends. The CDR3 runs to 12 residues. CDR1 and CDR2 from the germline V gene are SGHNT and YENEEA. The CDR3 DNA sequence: TGTGCCAGCAGCTTAAACGAAGACGAGCAGTACTTC. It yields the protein CASSLNEDEQYF.

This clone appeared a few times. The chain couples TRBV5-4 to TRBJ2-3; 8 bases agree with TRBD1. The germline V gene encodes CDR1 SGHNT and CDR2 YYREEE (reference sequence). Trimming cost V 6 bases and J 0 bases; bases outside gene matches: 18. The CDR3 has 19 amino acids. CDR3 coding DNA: TGTGCCAGCACTCCCCGGGGGCGGGGACAGGTAACTAGCACAGATACGCAGTATTTT. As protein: CASTPRGRGQVTSTDTQYF.

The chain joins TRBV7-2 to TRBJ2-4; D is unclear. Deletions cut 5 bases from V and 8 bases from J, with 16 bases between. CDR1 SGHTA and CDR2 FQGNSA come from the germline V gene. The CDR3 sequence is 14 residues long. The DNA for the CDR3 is TGTGCCAGCAGCGCCCCCCCTTTGCTTGACATTCAGTACTTC. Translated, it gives CASSAPPLLDIQYF.

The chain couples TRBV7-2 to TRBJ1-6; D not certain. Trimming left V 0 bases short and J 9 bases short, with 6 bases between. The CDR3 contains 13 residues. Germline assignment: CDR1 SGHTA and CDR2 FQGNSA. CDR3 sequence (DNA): TGTGCCAGCAGCTTAGCGCGCCCTTCACCCCTCCACTTT. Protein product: CASSLARPSPLHF.

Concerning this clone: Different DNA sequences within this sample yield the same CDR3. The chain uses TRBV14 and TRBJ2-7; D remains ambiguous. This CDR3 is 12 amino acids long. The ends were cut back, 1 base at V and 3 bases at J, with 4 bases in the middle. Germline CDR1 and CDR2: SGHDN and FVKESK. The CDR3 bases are TGTGCCAGCAGCCAAGGCGGCTACGAGCAGTACTTC. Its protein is CASSQGGYEQYF.

Here the CDR3 DNA reads TGTGCCAGCAGCATCGGGCCAGGGGGGCTTGATGAGACCCAGTACTTC. This gives the protein CASSIGPGGLDETQYF. This chain uses TRBV9 with TRBJ2-5; a weak D match, TRBD1 (7 bases). Germline loops: CDR1 SGDLS, CDR2 YYNGEE. The CDR3 loop spans 16 amino acids. V was shortened by 4 bases and J by 5 bases, with 21 bases between the two germline ends.

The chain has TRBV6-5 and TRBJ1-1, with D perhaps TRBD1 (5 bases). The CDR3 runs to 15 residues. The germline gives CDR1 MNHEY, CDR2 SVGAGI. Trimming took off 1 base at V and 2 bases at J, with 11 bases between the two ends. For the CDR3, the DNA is TGTGCCAGCAGTTACTGGGGGGAGGAAAACACTGAAGCTTTCTTT. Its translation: CASSYWGEENTEAFF.

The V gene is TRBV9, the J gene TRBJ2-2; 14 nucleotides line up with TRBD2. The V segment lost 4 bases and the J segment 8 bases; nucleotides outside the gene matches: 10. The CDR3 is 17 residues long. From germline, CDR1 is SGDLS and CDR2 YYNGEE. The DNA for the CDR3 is TGTGCCAGCAGCTCCCGGACTAGCGGGAGGACGATGGGGGAGCTGTTTTTT. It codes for CASSSRTSGRTMGELFF.

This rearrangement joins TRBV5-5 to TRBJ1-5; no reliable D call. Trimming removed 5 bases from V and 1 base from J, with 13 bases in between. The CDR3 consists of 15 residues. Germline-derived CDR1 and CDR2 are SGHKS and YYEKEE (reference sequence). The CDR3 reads CASRFGYSSNQPQHF. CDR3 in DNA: TGTGCCAGCAGGTTTGGGTATTCGAGCAATCAGCCCCAGCATTTT.

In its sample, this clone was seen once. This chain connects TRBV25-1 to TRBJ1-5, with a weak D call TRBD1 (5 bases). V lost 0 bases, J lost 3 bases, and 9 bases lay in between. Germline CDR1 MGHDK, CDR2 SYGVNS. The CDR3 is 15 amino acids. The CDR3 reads CASSEYFRVNQPQHF. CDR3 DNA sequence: TGTGCCAGCAGTGAATATTTCAGGGTCAATCAGCCCCAGCATTTT.

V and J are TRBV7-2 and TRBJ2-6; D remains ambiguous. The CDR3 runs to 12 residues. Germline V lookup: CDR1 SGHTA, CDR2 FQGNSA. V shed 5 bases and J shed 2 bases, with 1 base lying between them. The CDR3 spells CASSPGANVLTF. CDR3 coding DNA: TGTGCCAGCAGCCCTGGGGCCAACGTCCTGACTTTC.

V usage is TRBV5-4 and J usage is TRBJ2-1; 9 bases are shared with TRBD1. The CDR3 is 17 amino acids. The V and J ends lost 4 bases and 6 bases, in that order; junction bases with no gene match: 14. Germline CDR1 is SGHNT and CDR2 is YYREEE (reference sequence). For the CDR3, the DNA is TGTGCCAGCAGCGAGGGGGGGACAGGGAAGGGTTTCAATGAGCAGTTCTTC. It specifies CASSEGGTGKGFNEQFF.

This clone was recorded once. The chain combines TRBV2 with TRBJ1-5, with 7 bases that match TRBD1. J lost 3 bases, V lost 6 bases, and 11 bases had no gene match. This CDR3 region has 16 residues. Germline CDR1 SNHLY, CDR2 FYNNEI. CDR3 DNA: TGTGCCAGCAGCCAGATACAGGGGTTGTACAATCAGCCCCAGCATTTT. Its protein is CASSQIQGLYNQPQHF.

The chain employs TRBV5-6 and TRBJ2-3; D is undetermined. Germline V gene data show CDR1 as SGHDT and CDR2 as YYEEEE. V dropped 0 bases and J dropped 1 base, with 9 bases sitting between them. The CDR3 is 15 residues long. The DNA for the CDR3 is TGTGCCAGCAGCTTGGGACTCGGAGGCACAGATACGCAGTATTTT. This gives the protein CASSLGLGGTDTQYF. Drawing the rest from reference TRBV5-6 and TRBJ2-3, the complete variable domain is DAGVTQSPTHLIKTRGQQVTLRCSPKSGHDTVSWYQQALGQGPQFIFQYYEEEERQRGNFPDRFSGHQFPNYSSELNVNALLLGDSALYLCASSLGLGGTDTQYFGPGTRLTVL.

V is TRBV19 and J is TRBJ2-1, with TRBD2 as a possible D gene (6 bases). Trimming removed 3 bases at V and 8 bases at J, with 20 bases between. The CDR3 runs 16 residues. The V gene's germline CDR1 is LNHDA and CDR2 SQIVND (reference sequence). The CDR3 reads CASSILWDSFLYEQFF. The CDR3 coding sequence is TGTGCCAGTAGTATTCTCTGGGACTCCTTTTTGTATGAGCAGTTCTTC.

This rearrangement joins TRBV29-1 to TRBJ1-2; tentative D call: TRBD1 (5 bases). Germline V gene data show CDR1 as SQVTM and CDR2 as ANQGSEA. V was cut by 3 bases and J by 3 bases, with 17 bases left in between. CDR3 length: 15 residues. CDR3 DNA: TGCAGCGTTGATTCAACCCCAGGGATCGACTATGGCTACACCTTC. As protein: CSVDSTPGIDYGYTF.

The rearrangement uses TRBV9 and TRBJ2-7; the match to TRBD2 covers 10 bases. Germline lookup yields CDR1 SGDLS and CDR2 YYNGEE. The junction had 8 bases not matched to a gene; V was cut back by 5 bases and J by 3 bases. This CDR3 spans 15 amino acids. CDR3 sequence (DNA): TGTGCCAGCAGTCATGAGCGGGAGGGAAACTACGAGCAGTACTTC. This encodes CASSHEREGNYEQYF.

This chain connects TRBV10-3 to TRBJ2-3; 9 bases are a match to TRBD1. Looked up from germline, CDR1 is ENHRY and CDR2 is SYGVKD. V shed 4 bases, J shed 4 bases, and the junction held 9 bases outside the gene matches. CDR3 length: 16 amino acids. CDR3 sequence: CAISGRDRVGSDTQYF. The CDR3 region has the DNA TGTGCCATCAGTGGACGGGACAGGGTGGGTTCAGATACGCAGTATTTT.

CDR3 region: CASSFDRNEQFF. The DNA for the CDR3 is TGTGCCAGCAGCTTTGACAGAAATGAGCAGTTCTTC. This rearrangement joins TRBV11-2 to TRBJ2-1; perhaps TRBD1 as D (5 bases). This CDR3 region has 12 residues. V lost 3 bases, J lost 7 bases, and 7 bases lay in between. CDR1 and CDR2 from the germline V gene are SGHAT and FQNNGV.

CDR3 nucleotides: TGTGCCAGCAGCCCGTGGGACAGGGGGCCGGGGGAGCTGTTTTTT. Residues: CASSPWDRGPGELFF. The chain carries TRBV9 and TRBJ2-2, with 12 bases matching TRBD1. Germline V CDR1 and CDR2: SGDLS, YYNGEE. The length of the CDR3 is 15 residues. V trimming: 4 bases; J trimming: 8 bases; junction bases outside the gene matches: 6.

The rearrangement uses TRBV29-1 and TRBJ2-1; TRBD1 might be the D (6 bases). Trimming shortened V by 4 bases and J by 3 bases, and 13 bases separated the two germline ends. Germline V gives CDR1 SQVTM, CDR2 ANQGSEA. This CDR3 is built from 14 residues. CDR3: CSVGGGRHYNEQFF. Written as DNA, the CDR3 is TGCAGCGTTGGAGGGGGACGCCACTACAATGAGCAGTTCTTC.

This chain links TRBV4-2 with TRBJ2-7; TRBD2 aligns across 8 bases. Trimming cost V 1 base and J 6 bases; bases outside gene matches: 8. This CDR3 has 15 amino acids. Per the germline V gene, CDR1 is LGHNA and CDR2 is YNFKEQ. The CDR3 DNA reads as TGTGCCAGCAGCCAAGTTAGCGGGGCAGAAGGCGAGCAGTACTTC. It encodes CASSQVSGAEGEQYF.